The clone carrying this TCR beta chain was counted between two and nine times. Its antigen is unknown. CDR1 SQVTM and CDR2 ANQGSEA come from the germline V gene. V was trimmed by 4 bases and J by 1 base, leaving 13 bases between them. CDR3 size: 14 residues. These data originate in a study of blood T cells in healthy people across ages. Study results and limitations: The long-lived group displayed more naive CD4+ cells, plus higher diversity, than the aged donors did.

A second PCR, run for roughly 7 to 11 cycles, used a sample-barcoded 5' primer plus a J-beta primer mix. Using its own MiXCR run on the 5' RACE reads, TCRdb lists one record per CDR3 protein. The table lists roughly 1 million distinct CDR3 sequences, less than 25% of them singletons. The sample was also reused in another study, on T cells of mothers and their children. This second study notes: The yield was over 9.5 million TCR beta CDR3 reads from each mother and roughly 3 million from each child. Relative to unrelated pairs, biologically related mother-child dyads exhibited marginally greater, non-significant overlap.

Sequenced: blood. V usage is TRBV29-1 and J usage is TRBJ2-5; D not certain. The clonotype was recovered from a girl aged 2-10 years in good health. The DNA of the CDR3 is TGCAGCGTTGGTCTGGGCTTGGTCCAAGAGACCCAGTACTTC. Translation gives CSVGLGLVQETQYF.